This T cell receptor (beta chain) is from a study of pediatric ulcerative colitis. V lost 2 bases, J lost 4 bases, and 5 bases lay in between. Germline V CDR1 and CDR2: SGHTA, FQGNSA. The CDR3 extends over 12 amino acids. The method was immunoSEQ multiplex PCR; TCRdb's version includes in-frame clones alone and lacks a portion of them. The sample shows around 36,000 clones, about 81% of them seen only once. During colonoscopy, one to two rectal pinch biopsies were collected. The V gene is TRBV7-2, the J gene TRBJ2-5, with D hard to call. Material for sequencing was gut tissue. This clonotype originated in a boy between 10 and 17 years old with mild ulcerative colitis. CDR3 amino acids: CASSLYRETQYF. In nucleotides, the CDR3 is TGTGCCAGCAGCTTATACCGAGAGACCCAGTACTTC.